The entry below describes one T cell receptor (beta chain). One entry per CDR3 protein results from TCRdb running MiXCR on the RT-PCR reads. The table records roughly 940,000 distinct CDR3 sequences, over 15% of them present only once. The ends were cut back, 0 bases at V and 0 bases at J, with 9 bases in the middle. The V gene's germline CDR1 is GTSNPN and CDR2 SVGIG (reference sequence). The CDR3 has 14 residues. The data derive from a study of patients and donors after allogeneic stem cell transplantation. Sequencing was performed on blood, either unsorted or a sorted T cell fraction (not recorded which). This chain joins TRBV30 and TRBJ2-7; D assignment may be TRBD1 or TRBD2 (5 bases each). The source of this sequence is a human donor who was either an allogeneic HSCT recipient or a stem cell or donor lymphocyte infusion donor (not recorded which). It is not recorded whose cells these are; they may come from a transplant donor. The CDR3 here is CAWSVPGRSYEQYF. The CDR3 DNA reads as TGTGCCTGGAGTGTTCCGGGACGCTCCTACGAGCAGTACTTC.